The sequence of this T cell receptor beta chain was determined in a study of blood T cell repertoires in COVID-19. The wider study: The origin of the acute and convalescent COVID-19 samples was the United States, Italy and Spain. Sample material is recorded as cDNA or gDNA derived from T cells, B-cell-depleted T cells, or PBMCs.

Trimming cost V 5 bases and J 4 bases; bases outside gene matches: 2. CDR3 length: 14 amino acids. The germline CDR1 and CDR2 sequences are SGHTA and FQGTGA. This clone showed up many times. Membership in each cohort depended on participant-reported clinical history. In the original workflow: Reference gene primer amplification gave nucleated cell count estimates. Produced via immunoSEQ multiplex PCR; TCRdb's table is partial and in-frame only. D and trimming come from the DNA, and the V and J calls and clone size come from that table. The table lists approximately 150,000 clones, more than 70% of them singletons.

The chain links TRBV7-3 to TRBJ1-6; 7 bases line up with TRBD1. Sequenced material: PBMCs or T cells enriched from blood (not recorded which). The TCR sequence derives from a man aged 40-49 years who had recovered from COVID-19. In DNA, the CDR3 is TGTGCCAGCAGCCGGGACAGATATAATTCACCCCTCCACTTT. Translation: CASSRDRYNSPLHF.